The next 19 T cell receptor beta chains were all read from a single sample in a study of blood T cell repertoires in COVID-19. Assay: immunoSEQ multiplex PCR; the TCRdb copy retains only in-frame clones and omits some. The sample yields under 200,000 clones, approximately 90% seen once. Material for sequencing was peripheral blood. The receptors stem from a man in his 60s with acute or convalescent COVID-19.

The rearrangement joins TRBV19 to TRBJ1-1, with 7 bases identical to TRBD1. Germline V CDR1 and CDR2: LNHDA, SQIVND (reference sequence). V lost 10 bases, J lost 6 bases, and 8 bases stayed unmatched. The CDR3 consists of 12 residues. CDR3 loop: CATKGAGSEAFF. The DNA for the CDR3 is TGTGCCACCAAGGGGGCTGGATCTGAAGCTTTCTTT.

V usage is TRBV5-1 and J usage is TRBJ1-3; D possibly corresponds to TRBD1 (6 bases). Trimming left V 0 bases short and J 4 bases short, with 14 bases between. This CDR3 region has 16 residues. From germline, CDR1 is SGHRS and CDR2 YFSETQ. CDR3 sequence (DNA): TGCGCCAGCAGCTTGGAACAGGGTATGAGGGGAAACACCATATATTTT. This codes for CASSLEQGMRGNTIYF. Combining the CDR3 with reference TRBV5-1 and TRBJ1-3 gives the whole variable domain KAGVTQTPRYLIKTRGQQVTLSCSPISGHRSVSWYQQTPGQGLQFLFEYFSETQRNKGNFPGRFSGRQFSNSRSEMNVSTLELGDSALYLCASSLEQGMRGNTIYFGEGSWLTVV.

The rearrangement links TRBV5-6 to TRBJ2-2; TRBD2 is a possible D gene (6 bases). There are 14 residues in the CDR3. The V end lost 0 bases, the J end lost 8 bases, and 11 bases lay between the germline ends. Germline V CDR1 and CDR2: SGHDT, YYEEEE. CDR3 nucleotide sequence: TGTGCCAGCAGCTTGGTCGGAGGGAAAGGGGAGCTGTTTTTT. Its protein product is CASSLVGGKGELFF. Looking up the rest from reference TRBV5-6 and TRBJ2-2 gives the full variable domain: DAGVTQSPTHLIKTRGQQVTLRCSPKSGHDTVSWYQQALGQGPQFIFQYYEEEERQRGNFPDRFSGHQFPNYSSELNVNALLLGDSALYLCASSLVGGKGELFFGEGSRLTVL.

The rearrangement links TRBV19 to TRBJ1-1; 7 bases line up with TRBD1. J lost 7 bases, V lost 5 bases, and 7 bases had no gene match. CDR3 length: 13 residues. Per the germline V gene, CDR1 is LNHDA and CDR2 is SQIVND (reference sequence). The DNA of the CDR3 is TGTGCCAGTAGTCGTACAGGGGCGCTTGAAGCTTTCTTT. Its translation: CASSRTGALEAFF.

The chain links TRBV11-3 to TRBJ2-7, with a tentative D call TRBD2 (6 bases). V shed 0 bases and J shed 4 bases, with 7 bases lying between them. CDR3 length: 13 amino acids. CDR1 and CDR2 from the germline V gene are SGHNT and YENEEA. CDR3 sequence: CASSLEEGYEQYF. The CDR3 nucleotides read TGTGCCAGCAGCTTAGAGGAGGGGTACGAGCAGTACTTC.

This chain joins TRBV6-6 and TRBJ1-2, with unresolved D. CDR3 length: 11 amino acids. V lost 0 bases and J 7 bases, leaving 3 bases between the germline ends. Germline V lookup: CDR1 MNHNY, CDR2 SVGAGI (reference sequence). The CDR3 DNA reads TGTGCCAGCAGTTACTCGGCTGGCTACACCTTC. As protein: CASSYSAGYTF.

In its sample, this clone was seen a few times. CDR3 residues: CASSTGQSGGYTF. CDR3 in DNA: TGCGCCAGCAGCACCGGACAGTCCGGGGGCTACACCTTC. This chain uses TRBV5-1 with TRBJ1-2; D possibly corresponds to TRBD1 (6 bases). CDR1 is SGHRS, CDR2 YFSETQ, per germline. The CDR3 runs 13 residues. With 4 bases removed from V and 8 bases from J, the gap between germline ends came to 15 bases.

The chain combines TRBV7-3 with TRBJ2-1; 14 nucleotides line up with TRBD2. CDR1 and CDR2 from the germline V gene are SGHTA and FQGTGA. The V segment lost 1 base and the J segment 9 bases; nucleotides outside the gene matches: 11. This CDR3 spans 18 amino acids. The CDR3 nucleotides are TGTGCCAGCAGCTTAATGGCCTCGGGACTAGCGGGAGCGGGTGAGCAGTTCTTC. It encodes CASSLMASGLAGAGEQFF.

The rearrangement uses TRBV7-6 and TRBJ1-1, with D perhaps TRBD1 (6 bases). The CDR3 runs 15 residues. Deletions cut 5 bases from V and 1 base from J, with 14 bases between. Germline CDR1 and CDR2: SGHVS and FNYEAQ. This CDR3 is CASSPLTGWNTEAFF. The CDR3 DNA is TGTGCCAGCAGCCCCCTCACAGGGTGGAACACTGAAGCTTTCTTT.

The J gene is TRBJ2-6, the V gene TRBV18; TRBD1 aligns across 12 bases. V gave up 6 bases and J gave up 4 bases; unmatched junction bases: 7. In germline, CDR1 is KGHSH, CDR2 LQKENI. This CDR3 is 17 amino acids long. CDR3 loop: CASSPGTGGSGANVLTF. The CDR3 region has the DNA TGTGCCAGCTCCCCCGGGACAGGGGGCTCAGGGGCCAACGTCCTGACTTTC.

The rearrangement uses TRBV5-1 and TRBJ2-2; D may be TRBD2 (5 bases). The V gene lost 0 bases and the J gene lost 6 bases, with 12 bases spanning the gap. The CDR3 extends over 15 amino acids. Per germline, CDR1 SGHRS and CDR2 YFSETQ. The CDR3 DNA is TGCGCCAGCAGCTTGGGTTGGGAGTATGCCGGGGAGCTGTTTTTT. Translation: CASSLGWEYAGELFF.

V is TRBV5-5 and J is TRBJ1-4; no reliable D call. CDR1 is SGHKS and CDR2 is YYEKEE in the germline V gene (reference sequence). This CDR3 region has 13 residues. The V end was cut by 0 bases, the J end by 8 bases, with 8 bases between. This chain's CDR3 is CASSLVGAEKLFF. The CDR3 DNA is TGTGCCAGCAGCTTGGTGGGCGCCGAAAAACTGTTTTTT. The variable domain in full, with the rest retrieved from reference TRBV5-5 and TRBJ1-4, is DAGVTQSPTHLIKTRGQQVTLRCSPISGHKSVSWYQQVLGQGPQFIFQYYEKEERGRGNFPDRFSARQFPNYSSELNVNALLLGDSALYLCASSLVGAEKLFFGSGTQLSVL.

The chain is built from TRBV6-4 and TRBJ1-2; unclear D gene. The CDR3 is made up of 15 amino acids. Germline CDR1 reads MRHNA; CDR2 reads SNTAGT. The V end was cut by 2 bases, the J end by 8 bases, with 18 bases between. CDR3 coding DNA: TGTGCCAGCAGTGACCATAATGGTCCCGGTCGGGGCTACACCTTC. Protein sequence: CASSDHNGPGRGYTF.

V and J are TRBV24-1 and TRBJ2-3; 8 nucleotides align to TRBD2. Germline values: CDR1 KGHDR, CDR2 SFDVKD. This CDR3 contains 17 residues. Trimming at V came to 2 bases and at J to 4 bases, leaving 10 bases not matched to a gene. CDR3 sequence: CATSDSRLASYADTQYF. In DNA form, the CDR3 reads TGTGCCACCAGTGATTCCAGACTAGCGTCATACGCAGATACGCAGTATTTT.

V usage is TRBV19 and J usage is TRBJ1-5; TRBD1 is a possible D gene (6 bases). Per germline, CDR1 LNHDA and CDR2 SQIVND (reference sequence). The CDR3 sequence is 16 residues long. Between the trimmed V and J ends, which lost 3 bases and 2 bases, there was a span of 14 bases. CDR3 loop: CASSIRGQPGNQPQHF. The CDR3 bases are TGTGCCAGTAGTATCCGAGGACAGCCTGGCAATCAGCCCCAGCATTTT.

The chain couples TRBV6-5 to TRBJ2-5, with D perhaps matching TRBD1 (5 bases). Per germline, CDR1 MNHEY and CDR2 SVGAGI. The CDR3 is made up of 12 amino acids. V dropped 8 bases and J dropped 5 bases, with 12 bases sitting between them. CDR3 region: CASASSGETQYF. CDR3 bases: TGTGCCAGCGCTTCTTCAGGGGAGACCCAGTACTTC.

The table lists this clone with a few counts. The junction shows a germline mismatch at one end, possibly a read error. This chain uses TRBV10-3 with TRBJ2-6; 8 bases are a match to TRBD2. The CDR3 covers 16 residues. CDR1 is ENHRY and CDR2 is SYGVKD in the germline V gene. CDR3 loop: CAIEAGAPSGANVLTF. The CDR3 nucleotides read TGTGCCATCGAAGCGGGAGCACCCTCTGGAGCCAACGTCCTGACTTTC.

The chain joins TRBV2 to TRBJ1-4, with a weak D call TRBD1 (6 bases). Trimming took off 3 bases at V and 8 bases at J, with 13 bases between the two ends. This CDR3 region has 14 residues. Germline V gene data show CDR1 as SNHLY and CDR2 as FYNNEI. Here the CDR3 reads CASSDSRQGEKLFF. As DNA, the CDR3 is TGTGCCAGCAGTGATTCGCGGCAGGGGGAAAAACTGTTTTTT.

Only a few counts were recorded for this clone. The chain recombines TRBV9 with TRBJ2-2; 9 nucleotides align to TRBD1. J lost 4 bases, V lost 4 bases, and 8 bases had no gene match. The CDR3 runs to 16 residues. Germline V lookup: CDR1 SGDLS, CDR2 YYNGEE. This CDR3 reads CASSYRTGVATGELFF. CDR3 nucleotides: TGTGCCAGCAGCTACCGGACAGGGGTGGCCACCGGGGAGCTGTTTTTT.